Shown below are 29 T cell receptor beta chains from a single sample sequenced in a study of cytomegalovirus exposure and HLA in healthy donors. Primers included in the PCR were 60 Vbeta and 13 Jbeta primers. Profiling relied on immunoSEQ multiplex PCR, and the TCRdb table lists in-frame clones only, not all of them. The profile shows over 150,000 clones, 65% to 85% of them singletons. The specimen was PBMCs. These receptors originate from a young man in good health and CMV-seronegative.

The V gene is TRBV4-1, the J gene TRBJ1-2; 8 nucleotides line up with TRBD1. V gave up 4 bases and J gave up 8 bases; unmatched junction bases: 12. In germline, CDR1 is MGHRA, CDR2 YSYEKL. The CDR3 totals 15 residues. The CDR3 region has the DNA TGCGCCAGCAGCCGCGGACAGGGACCACTACGGGGCTACACCTTC. Its translation is CASSRGQGPLRGYTF.

The chain recombines TRBV14 with TRBJ1-1; 10 nucleotides line up with TRBD1. The CDR3 covers 14 residues. V lost 4 bases to trimming and J lost 4 bases; unmatched junction nucleotides: 3. In germline, CDR1 is SGHDN, CDR2 FVKESK. The CDR3 DNA follows: TGTGCCAGCAGCCGGGACAGGGGACGCACTGAAGCTTTCTTT. It specifies CASSRDRGRTEAFF.

This chain's CDR3 is CASSPGTGRGNEKLFF. The CDR3 DNA sequence: TGTGCCAGCAGCCCCGGGACAGGCCGGGGAAATGAAAAACTGTTTTTT. The J gene is TRBJ1-4, the V gene TRBV28, with TRBD1 identical over 8 bases. The germline V gene has CDR1 MDHEN and CDR2 SYDVKM. The trim removed 6 bases at V and 5 bases at J, leaving 11 bases unmatched. The CDR3 runs 16 residues.

The chain couples TRBV27 to TRBJ1-3; D perhaps matches TRBD1 (5 bases). The ends were cut back, 3 bases at V and 1 base at J, with 7 bases in the middle. The length of the CDR3 is 14 residues. Germline values: CDR1 MNHEY, CDR2 SMNVEV (reference sequence). The CDR3 is CASSFSGSGNTIYF. CDR3 DNA sequence: TGTGCCAGCAGTTTCTCAGGGTCTGGAAACACCATATATTTT.

This clone was detected a few times. The rearrangement joins TRBV6-6 to TRBJ2-7, with D tentatively TRBD1 (6 bases). Germline CDR1 reads MNHNY; CDR2 reads SVGAGI (reference sequence). Trimming removed 2 bases at V and 2 bases at J, with 7 bases between. The CDR3 extends over 13 amino acids. The CDR3 spells CASSYGQTYEQYV. In DNA form, the CDR3 reads TGTGCCAGCAGTTACGGACAGACCTACGAGCAGTACGTC.

Of note for this clone: Other DNA sequences in this specimen translate into the identical CDR3. The chain links TRBV6-5 to TRBJ1-1, with a tentative D call TRBD1 (6 bases). The CDR3 sequence is 15 residues long. The ends were cut back, 4 bases at V and 5 bases at J, with 17 bases in the middle. The germline V gene encodes CDR1 MNHEY and CDR2 SVGAGI. The DNA for the CDR3 is TGTGCCAGCAGTTTCTTGACAGGAGCGAATACTGAAGCTTTCTTT. Its protein product is CASSFLTGANTEAFF.

Here the CDR3 DNA reads TGCGCCAGCAGCCAACTAGCGGGGGCCACTCAATACAATGAGCAGTTCTTC. Its translation is CASSQLAGATQYNEQFF. The chain is built from TRBV4-3 and TRBJ2-1, with 10 positions matching TRBD2. Per the germline V gene, CDR1 is LGHNA and CDR2 is YSLEER. Losses at the gene ends were 2 bases for V and 4 bases for J; bases not matched to a gene: 8. This CDR3 contains 17 residues.

This clone was seen a handful of times. This sequence joins TRBV12-1 and TRBJ1-1; the listed D gene, TRBD1, was not tested against the DNA. TRBV12-1 constitutes a pseudogene. The CDR3 is 13 residues long. The CDR3 sequence is CASSPGHNTEAFF. CDR3 DNA sequence: TGTGCCAGCAGCCCGGGACATAACACTGAAGCTTTCTTT.

This sequence joins TRBV6-1 and TRBJ2-6; D is undetermined. V dropped 2 bases and J dropped 0 bases, with 5 bases sitting between them. Germline assignment: CDR1 MNHNS and CDR2 SASEGT. The CDR3 spans 15 residues. The CDR3 bases are TGTGCCAGCAGTGAAAAGAGCTCTGGGGCCAACGTCCTGACTTTC. This sequence encodes CASSEKSSGANVLTF.

V gene TRBV5-6 combines with J gene TRBJ2-1; D gene unclear. Germline values: CDR1 SGHDT, CDR2 YYEEEE. This CDR3 spans 12 amino acids. Trimming stripped 4 bases from V and 4 bases from J, with 6 bases between. CDR3 sequence reads: CASSLSYNEQFF. Here the CDR3 DNA reads TGTGCCAGCAGCCTAAGTTACAATGAGCAGTTCTTC.

This chain uses TRBV7-3 with TRBJ2-6; D gene unclear. Germline V gives CDR1 SGHTA, CDR2 FQGTGA. The CDR3 runs 13 residues. V dropped 6 bases and J dropped 0 bases, with 3 bases sitting between them. The DNA for the CDR3 is TGTGCCAGCAGGAGCTCTGGGGCCAACGTCCTGACTTTC. Translated: CASRSSGANVLTF. Full variable domain (missing parts from reference TRBV7-3 and TRBJ2-6): GAGVSQTPSNKVTEKGKYVELRCDPISGHTALYWYRQSLGQGPEFLIYFQGTGAADDSGLPNDRFFAVRPEGSVSTLKIQRTERGDSAVYLCASRSSGANVLTFGAGSRLTVL.

V is TRBV7-6 and J is TRBJ1-2, with D possibly matching TRBD1 (6 bases). Trimming left V 8 bases short and J 6 bases short, with 10 bases between. This CDR3 is built from 11 residues. Germline-derived CDR1 and CDR2 are SGHVS and FNYEAQ. CDR3 sequence reads: CASGQFDGYTF. CDR3 DNA sequence: TGTGCCAGCGGACAGTTCGATGGCTACACCTTC.

J is TRBJ2-2 and V is TRBV19, with D possibly being TRBD1 (6 bases). Germline values: CDR1 LNHDA, CDR2 SQIVND (reference sequence). CDR3 length: 15 amino acids. The V end lost 5 bases, the J end lost 3 bases, and 13 bases lay between the germline ends. The CDR3 DNA reads as TGTGCCAGTAGTGCCCCAGGGGCGGACACCGGGGAGCTGTTTTTT. This sequence encodes CASSAPGADTGELFF.

The chain combines TRBV5-4 with TRBJ2-7; perhaps TRBD1 as D (6 bases). Looked up from germline, CDR1 is SGHNT and CDR2 is YYREEE (reference sequence). This CDR3 has 16 residues. V lost 0 bases, J lost 3 bases, and 16 bases lay in between. The CDR3 sequence is CASSLGPMDSFYEQYV. CDR3 in DNA: TGTGCCAGCAGCTTGGGCCCCATGGACAGCTTCTACGAGCAGTACGTC.

V is TRBV5-1 and J is TRBJ2-3; no clear D gene. Trimming stripped 2 bases from V and 2 bases from J, with 6 bases between. Germline V gene lookup returns CDR1 SGHRS and CDR2 YFSETQ. The CDR3 covers 13 residues. The DNA of the CDR3 is TGCGCCAGCAGCTTTTACTACACAGATACGCAGTATTTT. Protein: CASSFYYTDTQYF.

The chain links TRBV7-2 to TRBJ2-5, with a tentative D call TRBD2 (6 bases). The assigned J gene may be wrong: the sequence end matches TRBJ2-7 better. The CDR3 has 15 amino acids. Germline-derived CDR1 and CDR2 are SGHTA and FQGNSA. The CDR3 DNA reads TGTGCCAGCAGCACGACGACTAGTCTCATATCCGAGCAGTACTTC. It encodes CASSTTTSLISEQYF.

The CDR3 DNA reads TGTGCCACCACAGTGAACACTGAAGCTTTCTTT. Translated, it gives CATTVNTEAFF. The V and J genes are TRBV6-1 and TRBJ1-1; D not certain. The germline CDR1 and CDR2 sequences are MNHNS and SASEGT. V was clipped by 10 bases and J by 0 bases, with 6 bases between them. The CDR3 spans 11 residues.

This clone was recorded only once. The rearrangement links TRBV6-1 to TRBJ2-1; D is perhaps TRBD2 (5 bases). Trimming removed 7 bases at V and 8 bases at J, with 15 bases between. CDR1 and CDR2 from the germline V gene are MNHNS and SASEGT. The CDR3 is 13 amino acids. CDR3 in amino acids: CASKRVKEDEQFF. The CDR3 DNA follows: TGTGCCAGCAAGAGGGTGAAGGAGGATGAGCAGTTCTTC.

This clone appeared a few times. The J gene is TRBJ2-1, the V gene TRBV2; the match to TRBD1 covers 9 bases. In germline, CDR1 is SNHLY, CDR2 FYNNEI. The J segment lost 8 bases and the V segment lost 7 bases, leaving 12 bases of the junction unmatched. The CDR3 is made up of 15 amino acids. The CDR3 DNA sequence: TGTGCCAGCATCTCTTTCCGGGACAGGGACGATGAGCAGTTCTTC. Translated: CASISFRDRDDEQFF. Looking up the rest from reference TRBV2 and TRBJ2-1 gives the full variable domain: EPEVTQTPSHQVTQMGQEVILRCVPISNHLYFYWYRQILGQKVEFLVSFYNNEISEKSEIFDDQFSVERPDGSNFTLKIRSTKLEDSAMYFCASISFRDRDDEQFFGPGTRLTVL.

The chain is built from TRBV18 and TRBJ1-3, with D hard to call. This CDR3 region has 15 residues. Germline V gene sequence: CDR1 KGHSH, CDR2 LQKENI. V lost 5 bases, J lost 0 bases, and 11 bases lay in between. The CDR3 protein is CASSYQINSGNTIYF. The CDR3 region has the DNA TGTGCCAGCTCATACCAGATCAACTCTGGAAACACCATATATTTT.

A single count supports this clone. J is TRBJ1-5 and V is TRBV28; 8 bases match TRBD1. V gave up 6 bases and J gave up 2 bases; unmatched junction bases: 15. CDR3 length: 18 residues. The germline V gene has CDR1 MDHEN and CDR2 SYDVKM. DNA for the CDR3: TGTGCCAGCAGGCGAACCCGAGACAGGGGTGGGCGCAATCAGCCCCAGCATTTT. Translation: CASRRTRDRGGRNQPQHF.

The chain is built from TRBV14 and TRBJ2-2, with 12 bases lining up with TRBD1. Trimming took 2 bases from V and 4 from J; bases not matched to a gene: 5. CDR1 and CDR2 from the germline V gene are SGHDN and FVKESK. The CDR3 sequence is 17 residues long. The chain's CDR3 is CASSQTGQGAFTGELFF. The CDR3 DNA sequence: TGTGCCAGCAGCCAAACGGGACAGGGGGCCTTCACCGGGGAGCTGTTTTTT.

The chain is built from TRBV11-2 and TRBJ1-2; D gene unclear. V was clipped by 0 bases and J by 2 bases, with 4 bases between them. The length of the CDR3 is 13 residues. CDR1 SGHAT and CDR2 FQNNGV come from the germline V gene. CDR3 protein: CASSLDRNYGYTF. CDR3 bases: TGTGCCAGCAGCTTAGATCGGAACTATGGCTACACCTTC.

This clone was seen more than once but under ten times. The chain employs TRBV7-2 and TRBJ2-3; D remains unclear. This CDR3 comprises 12 residues. Germline-derived CDR1 and CDR2 are SGHTA and FQGNSA. Trimming left V 5 bases short and J 5 bases short, with 8 bases between. DNA of the CDR3: TGTGCCAGCAGCCTGACTGGAGATACGCAGTATTTT. Translating gives CASSLTGDTQYF.

The chain is built from TRBV4-1 and TRBJ1-5; TRBD1 aligns across 8 bases. The CDR3 spans 17 residues. V shed 3 bases, J shed 0 bases, and the junction held 7 bases outside the gene matches. Germline V gene sequence: CDR1 MGHRA, CDR2 YSYEKL. CDR3 in amino acids: CASSQGSGQVSNQPQHF. CDR3 DNA sequence: TGCGCCAGCAGCCAGGGGTCGGGACAGGTTAGCAATCAGCCCCAGCATTTT.

V gene TRBV4-1 combines with J gene TRBJ2-4; D is undetermined. The CDR3 has 16 residues. Deletions cut 1 base from V and 0 bases from J, with 10 bases between. Germline assignment: CDR1 MGHRA and CDR2 YSYEKL. CDR3 bases: TGCGCCAGCAGCCAAGTTGGTCCAGAAGCCAAAAACATTCAGTACTTC. Protein: CASSQVGPEAKNIQYF.

This chain links TRBV6-5 with TRBJ2-7, with D possibly TRBD1 on 6 matching bases. Germline CDR1 reads MNHEY; CDR2 reads SVGAGI. The CDR3 runs 14 residues. Trimming left V 5 bases short and J 3 bases short, with 14 bases between. The CDR3 reads CASSEGEGGYEQYV. The CDR3 DNA sequence: TGTGCCAGCAGTGAAGGGGAAGGGGGCTACGAGCAGTACGTC.

The table lists this clone with a few counts. The chain has TRBV19 and TRBJ1-1; 8 bases match TRBD1. CDR3 length: 17 residues. Trimming at V came to 5 bases and at J to 1 base, leaving 12 bases not matched to a gene. Germline CDR1 and CDR2: LNHDA and SQIVND (reference sequence). The CDR3 protein is CASSPLPGQGTNTEAFF. The DNA for the CDR3 is TGTGCCAGTAGTCCTCTACCCGGACAGGGTACGAACACTGAAGCTTTCTTT.

The chain links TRBV29-1 to TRBJ2-7, with TRBD2 as a possible D gene (5 bases). This CDR3 comprises 14 residues. Deletions cut 5 bases from V and 2 bases from J, with 16 bases between. In germline, CDR1 is SQVTM, CDR2 ANQGSEA. CDR3 bases: TGCAGCGTTTTTGGGCGGGCCCCTACCTACGAGCAGTACGTC. Translating gives CSVFGRAPTYEQYV.